This record looks at one T cell receptor (beta chain) sequence and its context. Its specificity is not known. This CDR3 is 15 amino acids long. Trimming took 5 bases from V and 9 from J, leaving 21 bases between them. From germline, CDR1 is SGHDT and CDR2 YYEEEE. These data come from a study of shared clonotypes between healthy human individuals. Study results and limitations: Rarefaction exposed incomplete sorted-subset sequencing despite large depth.

Sequencing used immunoSEQ multiplex PCR; TCRdb keeps in-frame clones, though not all of them. The sample records 1.5 million to 2.5 million clones, around 96% being singletons. As defined, naive CD8 cells were CD45RO-negative and positively selected for CCR7, with terminally differentiated effector memory CD45RA+ cells excluded. The sequence was collected from a man between 18 and 35 years old in good health. Material: naive CD8+ T cells sorted from blood. V gene TRBV5-6 combines with J gene TRBJ2-1, with D possibly TRBD2 on 5 matching bases. The chain's CDR3 is CASREPDGAAGEQFF. The CDR3 region has the DNA TGTGCCAGCAGAGAGCCGGACGGAGCGGCGGGTGAGCAGTTCTTC. Filled out from reference TRBV5-6 and TRBJ2-1, the complete variable domain reads DAGVTQSPTHLIKTRGQQVTLRCSPKSGHDTVSWYQQALGQGPQFIFQYYEEEERQRGNFPDRFSGHQFPNYSSELNVNALLLGDSALYLCASREPDGAAGEQFFGPGTRLTVL.